This T cell receptor beta chain appears in the sequencing data of a study of T cell changes during pregnancy in multiple sclerosis. The assay was immunoSEQ multiplex PCR, and TCRdb's table has in-frame clones only and misses some. The data contain tens of thousands of clones, about 90% of them singletons. Germline loops: CDR1 LNHDA, CDR2 SQIVND (reference sequence). V gave up 5 bases and J gave up 1 base, with 6 bases separating them. The length of the CDR3 is 12 residues. This sample comprised CD4+ T cells from peripheral blood mononuclear cells, obtained in the third trimester of pregnancy. This TCR was sampled from a female donor in good health, enrolled as a control in a pregnancy study. This chain links TRBV19 with TRBJ2-7; possible D gene TRBD1, 5 bases. The CDR3 DNA reads TGTGCCAGTAGTGACAGATCCTACGAGCAGTACTTC. It codes for CASSDRSYEQYF.